This TCR beta chain emerged from a study of regulatory T cells in long-lasting Graves disease. For the study at large: Graves' patients, newly diagnosed, had taken antithyroid drugs under 3 months.

Turning to this clonotype: Antigen: not known. This likely comes from a read error, as the CDR3 has no conserved phenylalanine or tryptophan at its end.

V was trimmed by 7 bases and J by 0 bases, leaving 18 bases between them. This CDR3 comprises 16 residues. Germline lookup yields CDR1 MDHEN and CDR2 SYDVKM. Overall study findings and caveats: Gene preferences differed: TRBV28, TRBJ1-2, TRBJ2-5 in persistent cases.

Time point in this sample: newly diagnosed GD, antithyroid drugs for less than 3 months. Following extraction of RNA from PBMCs, that RNA was used to make the TCR library. Patients of an endocrinology department in Xi'an, China, were included. Arm-PCR of CDR3 regions and iRepertoire HTBI primers were used to build TCR beta libraries. TCRdb re-analysed the multiplex PCR reads in MiXCR, keeping a single row per CDR3 protein. Of 300,000 to 400,000 distinct CDR3 sequences listed, 16% are singletons. Separately, the same data were catalogued under a study of T cells in Graves' hyperthyroidism and ophthalmopathy. That paper notes: Blood also held most thyroid clonotypes expanded beyond 0.001.

The chain links TRBV28 to TRBJ1-1, with D possibly TRBD1 on 5 matching bases. This TCR was sampled from a man in his forties with Graves disease. The source was peripheral blood mononuclear cells (PBMCs), collected at new diagnosis, from a patient treated with antithyroid drugs. The CDR3 DNA reads as TGTGCCAGCAACCCTCACGGGGGACCCTTGAACACTGAAGCTTTCGTT. It encodes CASNPHGGPLNTEAFV.